Below are 21 T cell receptor beta chains sequenced from a single sample in a study of cytomegalovirus exposure and HLA in healthy donors. Primers: 60 Vbeta forward and 13 Jbeta reverse. Clones were read by immunoSEQ multiplex PCR, and TCRdb kept only the in-frame ones, dropping some. Across fewer than 150,000 clones, the top ten clones capture 1.5% to 2.5% of the sample. The sequencing input was PBMCs. The receptors stem from a woman aged 60-75 years in good health and CMV-seronegative.

The V and J genes are TRBV7-9 and TRBJ1-2; 8 bases align to TRBD1. This CDR3 region has 12 residues. Germline V gene lookup returns CDR1 SEHNR and CDR2 FQNEAQ (reference sequence). The V segment lost 5 bases and the J segment 13 bases; nucleotides outside the gene matches: 9. The CDR3 loop is CASSNQGAPVTF. The CDR3 DNA reads as TGTGCCAGCAGCAACCAGGGGGCGCCGGTCACCTTC.

The chain links TRBV7-9 to TRBJ1-6, with 8 bases lining up with TRBD1. Trimming cost V 4 bases and J 10 bases; bases outside gene matches: 9. The CDR3 is 15 amino acids. CDR1 SEHNR and CDR2 FQNEAQ come from the germline V gene (reference sequence). In nucleotides, the CDR3 is TGTGCCAGCAGCTCCTGGACAGGGTTGGAATCACCCCTCCACTTT. Translated, it gives CASSSWTGLESPLHF.

This chain connects TRBV7-2 to TRBJ1-6; 8 nucleotides agree with TRBD1. The germline V gene encodes CDR1 SGHTA and CDR2 FQGNSA. V trimming: 3 bases; J trimming: 8 bases; junction bases outside the gene matches: 3. This CDR3 is built from 14 residues. The CDR3 nucleotides read TGTGCCAGCAGCTTCAGGGGGCGGGATTCACCCCTCCACTTT. It is translated as CASSFRGRDSPLHF.

The chain links TRBV6-5 to TRBJ1-4; D not resolved. The CDR3 is 15 residues long. The V gene lost 3 bases and the J gene lost 3 bases, with 11 bases spanning the gap. Germline V gives CDR1 MNHEY, CDR2 SVGAGI. The CDR3 sequence: CASSYLNGANEKLFF. Written as DNA, the CDR3 is TGTGCCAGCAGTTATTTAAATGGAGCTAATGAAAAACTGTTTTTT.

The V gene is TRBV11-2, the J gene TRBJ2-2; 8 nucleotides agree with TRBD1. V was pared by 9 bases and J by 4 bases, with 10 bases of the junction left unmatched. CDR1 and CDR2 (germline): SGHAT, FQNNGV. The CDR3 consists of 15 residues. The CDR3 here is CASRQGAAATGELFF. The CDR3, as DNA: TGTGCCAGTAGGCAGGGGGCTGCAGCCACCGGGGAGCTGTTTTTT.

The J gene is TRBJ2-1, the V gene TRBV7-8; D perhaps matches TRBD2 (7 bases). CDR1 and CDR2 (germline): SGHVS, FQNEAQ. The germline V and J ends were trimmed by 1 base and 7 bases, with 23 bases remaining between them. The CDR3 sequence is 18 residues long. The CDR3 DNA follows: TGTGCCAGCAGCTTAGTAGGTCGCGGGGGCGGGAGTACTAATGAGCAGTTCTTC. Protein: CASSLVGRGGGSTNEQFF.

The chain uses TRBV6-5 and TRBJ1-4; 8 nucleotides agree with TRBD1. The trim removed 5 bases at V and 0 bases at J, leaving 2 bases unmatched. The germline V gene has CDR1 MNHEY and CDR2 SVGAGI. This CDR3 is 15 amino acids long. Here the CDR3 reads CASSKTGATNEKLFF. In nucleotides, the CDR3 is TGTGCCAGCAGTAAGACAGGGGCAACTAATGAAAAACTGTTTTTT.

Note on this clone: Other DNA sequences from this sample encode an identical CDR3 as well. This chain joins TRBV4-2 and TRBJ2-7, with a tentative D call TRBD2 (6 bases). The CDR3 is 17 residues long. CDR1 and CDR2 (germline): LGHNA, YNFKEQ. The germline V and J ends were trimmed by 2 bases and 6 bases, with 23 bases remaining between them. The CDR3 sequence: CASSQSPGLPSNSEQYF. The CDR3 coding sequence is TGTGCCAGCAGCCAATCCCCGGGACTCCCATCTAATTCCGAGCAGTACTTC.

The chain couples TRBV6-1 to TRBJ2-3; maybe TRBD2 (6 bases). Germline CDR1 and CDR2: MNHNS and SASEGT. The CDR3 has 15 amino acids. The CDR3 DNA reads TGTGCTGCGCGGGGCCGTCGGGCAAGCACAGATACGCAGTATTTT. Translating it yields CAARGRRASTDTQYF.

The chain is built from TRBV7-3 and TRBJ1-1; a weak D match, TRBD1 (5 bases). The germline CDR1 and CDR2 sequences are SGHTA and FQGTGA. CDR3 length equals 15 residues. V lost 5 bases and J 4 bases, leaving 17 bases between the germline ends. CDR3: CASSVSDGGTTEAFF. The CDR3 DNA reads TGTGCCAGCAGCGTATCCGACGGGGGGACCACTGAAGCTTTCTTT.

In DNA, the CDR3 is TGTGCCAGTAGTACCCCCCAGGGGGGCTACGAGCAGTACTTC. Translated: CASSTPQGGYEQYF. The rearrangement links TRBV19 to TRBJ2-7, with TRBD1 as a possible D gene (7 bases). V lost 4 bases and J lost 3, with 13 bases in between. Germline V gene data show CDR1 as LNHDA and CDR2 as SQIVND (reference sequence). The CDR3 is 14 residues long.

The V and J genes are TRBV5-1 and TRBJ2-3, with D possibly matching TRBD1 (6 bases). This CDR3 is built from 17 residues. Between the trimmed V and J ends, which lost 2 bases and 0 bases, there was a span of 16 bases. Germline loops: CDR1 SGHRS, CDR2 YFSETQ. The CDR3 reads CASSFNGGQTSTDTQYF. The CDR3 nucleotides read TGCGCCAGCAGCTTTAATGGGGGCCAGACTAGCACAGATACGCAGTATTTT.

V and J are TRBV29-1 and TRBJ2-5, with 8 bases that match TRBD1. The length of the CDR3 is 16 residues. V lost 0 bases to trimming and J lost 7 bases; unmatched junction nucleotides: 13. Germline V gene lookup returns CDR1 SQVTM and CDR2 ANQGSEA. As DNA, the CDR3 is TGCAGCGTTGAAGATGGAGCGACAGGGGCACTTGGGACCCAGTACTTC. This gives the protein CSVEDGATGALGTQYF.

The chain combines TRBV5-6 with TRBJ1-3, with D hard to call. Germline V gene sequence: CDR1 SGHDT, CDR2 YYEEEE. This CDR3 region has 17 residues. Deletions cut 4 bases from V and 0 bases from J, with 17 bases between. DNA for the CDR3: TGTGCCAGCAGCACGCAACGGTTTCGCAACTCTGGAAACACCATATATTTT. This encodes CASSTQRFRNSGNTIYF.

The J gene is TRBJ2-3, the V gene TRBV5-1, with 8 positions matching TRBD1. V trimming: 2 bases; J trimming: 1 base; junction bases outside the gene matches: 3. CDR1 SGHRS and CDR2 YFSETQ come from the germline V gene. The CDR3 loop spans 15 amino acids. CDR3 DNA: TGCGCCAGCAGCTTCCCGGGACAGGGCACAGATACGCAGTATTTT. It is translated as CASSFPGQGTDTQYF.

Of note for this clone: The sample has other DNA sequences that encode this CDR3 too. The gene calls are TRBV9 and TRBJ2-3, with D maybe TRBD2 (6 bases). CDR3 length equals 17 residues. Per germline, CDR1 SGDLS and CDR2 YYNGEE. The V gene lost 3 bases and the J gene lost 10 bases, with 27 bases spanning the gap. The CDR3 protein is CASSAGDETSDRRAQYF. The CDR3 DNA is TGTGCCAGCAGCGCGGGAGACGAGACTAGTGATCGTAGAGCGCAGTATTTT.

The V and J genes are TRBV14 and TRBJ2-3; TRBD2 aligns across 9 bases. The V segment lost 1 base and the J segment 5 bases; nucleotides outside the gene matches: 7. The germline CDR1 and CDR2 sequences are SGHDN and FVKESK. The CDR3 runs to 16 residues. In nucleotides, the CDR3 is TGTGCCAGCAGCCAAGTGGCGGGAGGGCATGGAGATACGCAGTATTTT. Residues: CASSQVAGGHGDTQYF.

The rearrangement uses TRBV5-1 and TRBJ1-1, with D possibly being TRBD1 (5 bases). The germline CDR1 and CDR2 sequences are SGHRS and YFSETQ. This CDR3 contains 13 residues. V was cut by 5 bases and J by 1 base, with 9 bases left in between. Here the CDR3 DNA reads TGCGCCAGCAGGCAGGGCCAGAACACTGAAGCTTTCTTT. It is translated as CASRQGQNTEAFF.

The V gene is TRBV21-1, the J gene TRBJ1-5; the D segment call TRBD1 is taken from the table without a DNA check. TRBV21-1 is shown as a pseudogene. The CDR3 runs 18 residues. This CDR3 is CASSTTGKNTKSNQPQHF. The CDR3 DNA sequence: TGTGCCAGCAGCACCACAGGGAAGAATACTAAAAGCAATCAGCCCCAGCATTTT.

This chain connects TRBV7-2 to TRBJ2-3, with D perhaps matching TRBD1 (6 bases). Deletions cut 2 bases from V and 0 bases from J, with 12 bases between. Germline V gives CDR1 SGHTA, CDR2 FQGNSA. The CDR3 length is 16 residues. This CDR3 reads CASSLSRGFSTDTQYF. CDR3 coding DNA: TGTGCCAGCAGCTTATCTAGGGGGTTTAGCACAGATACGCAGTATTTT.

Of note for this clone: The same CDR3 arises from other DNA sequences in this sample as well. This chain joins TRBV13 and TRBJ1-2, with 9 bases lining up with TRBD1. CDR1 and CDR2 from the germline V gene are PRHDT and FYEKMQ (reference sequence). Trimming removed 4 bases from V and 14 bases from J; junction bases left unmatched: 8. The CDR3 runs to 12 residues. This CDR3 is CASSSRTGASTF. CDR3 DNA: TGTGCCAGCAGCTCCCGGACAGGGGCTAGTACCTTC.